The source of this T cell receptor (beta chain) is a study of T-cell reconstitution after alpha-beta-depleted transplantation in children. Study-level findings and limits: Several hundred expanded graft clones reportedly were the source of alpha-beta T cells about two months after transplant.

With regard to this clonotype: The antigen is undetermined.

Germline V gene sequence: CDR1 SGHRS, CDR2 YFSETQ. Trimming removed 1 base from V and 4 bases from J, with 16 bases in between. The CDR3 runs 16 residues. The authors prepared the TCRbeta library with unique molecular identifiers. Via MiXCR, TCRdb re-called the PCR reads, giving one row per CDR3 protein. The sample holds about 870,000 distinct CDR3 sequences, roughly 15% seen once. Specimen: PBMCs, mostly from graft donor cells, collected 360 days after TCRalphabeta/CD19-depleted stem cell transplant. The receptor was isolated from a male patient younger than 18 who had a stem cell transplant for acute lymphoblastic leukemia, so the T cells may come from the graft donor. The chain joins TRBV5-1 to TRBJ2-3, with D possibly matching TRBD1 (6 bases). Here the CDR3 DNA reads TGCGCCAGCAGCTTGTCCGGCCAGGGGTTTGCAGATACGCAGTATTTT. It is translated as CASSLSGQGFADTQYF.